A selection of T cell receptor beta chains follows, all from one sample in a study of T cell responses to AZD1222 COVID-19 vaccine. The protocol was immunoSEQ multiplex PCR, while the TCRdb copy is restricted to in-frame clones and leaves out a portion. The sample has about 130,000 clones, just over 90% seen once. Sample: peripheral blood, taken on day 0 of AZD1222 vaccination. These receptors were collected from an adult in good health. Each CDR3 is given with its conserved first and last residue. Fields, in order: CDR3 DNA, CDR3 protein, clone size, J gene, V gene, D gene. D genes are given only for firm matches. Expanded clones get a size class; other rows say once, few or many, or leave the size out.

CDR3nt: TGTGCCAGCTCACCGACTCGGTTGGGAGGAATTAACGAAAAACTGTTTTTT
CDR3aa: CASSPTRLGGINEKLFF
abundance: .
j_gene: TRBJ1-4
v_gene: TRBV18
d_gene: .

CDR3nt: TGTGCCAGCAGCCAAGGGCCGCTAACGAACACTGAAGCTTTCTTT
CDR3aa: CASSQGPLTNTEAFF
abundance: .
j_gene: TRBJ1-1
v_gene: TRBV4-2
d_gene: .

CDR3nt: TGTGCCAGCAGCGTAGAGCCTCTCGGGGTCGGCGTTACAGATACGCAGTATTTT
CDR3aa: CASSVEPLGVGVTDTQYF
abundance: .
j_gene: TRBJ2-3
v_gene: TRBV9
d_gene: .

CDR3nt: TGCGCCAGCAGCCTACTAGCTTCTGAGCACAATGAGCAGTTCTTC
CDR3aa: CASSLLASEHNEQFF
abundance: once
j_gene: TRBJ2-1
v_gene: TRBV4-1
d_gene: .

CDR3nt: TGTGCCACCAAAGGTAGGGAAAGGGGGTTTTATGGCTACACCTTC
CDR3aa: CATKGRERGFYGYTF
abundance: .
j_gene: TRBJ1-2
v_gene: TRBV24-1
d_gene: .

CDR3nt: TGTGCCAGCAGCTCCCCTGGGGGGCCCTCCTATAATTCACCCCTCCACTTT
CDR3aa: CASSSPGGPSYNSPLHF
abundance: .
j_gene: TRBJ1-6
v_gene: TRBV7-6
d_gene: .

CDR3nt: TGCAGTGCTCGAGGGACGTACGAGCAGTACTTC
CDR3aa: CSARGTYEQYF
abundance: .
j_gene: TRBJ2-7
v_gene: TRBV20-1
d_gene: .

CDR3nt: TGCAGTGCAGGGGCGTATGGCTACACCTTC
CDR3aa: CSAGAYGYTF
abundance: .
j_gene: TRBJ1-2
v_gene: TRBV20-1
d_gene: .

CDR3nt: TGTGCCAGCAGCTTTTTATTCGGGGCCTCCAGCTCCTACGAGCAGTACTTC
CDR3aa: CASSFLFGASSSYEQYF
abundance: .
j_gene: TRBJ2-7
v_gene: TRBV11-2
d_gene: .

CDR3nt: TGTGCCAGCAGCGTAGGTGGAAGGGCGGATGGCTACACCTTC
CDR3aa: CASSVGGRADGYTF
abundance: .
j_gene: TRBJ1-2
v_gene: TRBV9
d_gene: .

CDR3nt: TGCAGCGTTGTGAGGACAAGCTCCTACAATGAGCAGTTCTTC
CDR3aa: CSVVRTSSYNEQFF
abundance: .
j_gene: TRBJ2-1
v_gene: TRBV29-1
d_gene: .

CDR3nt: TGTGCCAGTAATTTCGGGGCAGGGGCCTTTGGGTATGATTCACCCCTCCACTTT
CDR3aa: CASNFGAGAFGYDSPLHF
abundance: .
j_gene: TRBJ1-6
v_gene: TRBV19
d_gene: .

CDR3nt: TGTGCCAGCAGCTTATACGGACGGGTTAATTCACCCCTCCACTTT
CDR3aa: CASSLYGRVNSPLHF
abundance: .
j_gene: TRBJ1-6
v_gene: TRBV11-3
d_gene: .

CDR3nt: TGTGCCAGCTCACCACCACGGCTAGCGGGGGCTTTTTACGAGCAGTACTTC
CDR3aa: CASSPPRLAGAFYEQYF
abundance: .
j_gene: TRBJ2-7
v_gene: TRBV18
d_gene: TRBD2

CDR3nt: TGTGCCAGCAGCTTTGGCTCGGGTACAGAAAAACTGTTTTTT
CDR3aa: CASSFGSGTEKLFF
abundance: .
j_gene: TRBJ1-4
v_gene: TRBV7-9
d_gene: .

CDR3nt: TGTGCCACCAGTGATTCAACAGGGGGACCCTACAATGAGCAGTTCTTC
CDR3aa: CATSDSTGGPYNEQFF
abundance: .
j_gene: TRBJ2-1
v_gene: TRBV24-1
d_gene: TRBD1

CDR3nt: TGTGCCAGCAGTTTAACAGGGACCTATGGCTACACCTTC
CDR3aa: CASSLTGTYGYTF
abundance: .
j_gene: TRBJ1-2
v_gene: TRBV28
d_gene: .

CDR3nt: TGTGCCAGCAGCTTAGTGACTGGCGATGAGCAGTTCTTC
CDR3aa: CASSLVTGDEQFF
abundance: .
j_gene: TRBJ2-1
v_gene: TRBV7-2
d_gene: .

CDR3nt: TGTGCCTGGAGTGTAGACAGAAATCAGCCCCAGCATTTT
CDR3aa: CAWSVDRNQPQHF
abundance: .
j_gene: TRBJ1-5
v_gene: TRBV30
d_gene: .

CDR3nt: TGTGCCAGCAGTTACGAGGCAGTGACTCTGGAGCCCCAGCATTTT
CDR3aa: CASSYEAVTLEPQHF
abundance: .
j_gene: TRBJ1-5
v_gene: TRBV6-2/TRBV6-3
d_gene: .

CDR3nt: TGTGCCATCAGTGAGTCTTATCGGGGCGACGAACCCCAGCATTTT
CDR3aa: CAISESYRGDEPQHF
abundance: .
j_gene: TRBJ1-5
v_gene: TRBV10-3
d_gene: .

CDR3nt: TGCGCCAGCAGCCAAGATTTAGGGGTTCGGCAGCCCCAGCATTTT
CDR3aa: CASSQDLGVRQPQHF
abundance: .
j_gene: TRBJ1-5
v_gene: TRBV4-1
d_gene: .

CDR3nt: TGTGCCAGCAGCTTCCGTCTGGCCTCCTACAATGAGCAGTTCTTC
CDR3aa: CASSFRLASYNEQFF
abundance: .
j_gene: TRBJ2-1
v_gene: TRBV7-2
d_gene: .

CDR3nt: TGTGCCGGCTCCACAGGGGCGGGTTACGAGCAGTACTTC
CDR3aa: CAGSTGAGYEQYF
abundance: .
j_gene: TRBJ2-7
v_gene: TRBV18
d_gene: TRBD1